The following is a T cell receptor (beta chain) sequence with its context. Its antigen is as yet unknown. This CDR3 contains 15 residues. In germline, CDR1 is SGHVS, CDR2 FNYEAQ. The trim removed 4 bases at V and 8 bases at J, leaving 2 bases unmatched. The source of the sample is a study of OX40 agonist ivuxolimab in advanced cancers. Study context: An agonistic human IgG2 monoclonal antibody against OX40 (CD134) was given. While on treatment, patients had intravenous ivuxolimab at 0.01 to 10 mg/kg every 2 weeks.

Here immunoSEQ multiplex PCR was the method, and the copy in TCRdb shows in-frame clones only, minus some. The sample shows tens of thousands of clones, about 84% of them seen only once. Findings and limits, study-wide: Averaged across samples, CD8+ T cells carried more expanded clones than CD4+ did.

The sample consisted of CD4+ or CD8+ T cells sorted from blood, taken in a trial of the OX40 agonist ivuxolimab. The clonotype comes from an adult with an advanced solid tumor such as melanoma, head and neck, liver or kidney cancer. The chain recombines TRBV7-6 with TRBJ2-1; 16 bases are shared with TRBD2. The CDR3 nucleotides are TGTGCCAGCAGCTCGGGACTAGCGGGAGGGTATGAGCAGTTCTTC. Translating it yields CASSSGLAGGYEQFF.